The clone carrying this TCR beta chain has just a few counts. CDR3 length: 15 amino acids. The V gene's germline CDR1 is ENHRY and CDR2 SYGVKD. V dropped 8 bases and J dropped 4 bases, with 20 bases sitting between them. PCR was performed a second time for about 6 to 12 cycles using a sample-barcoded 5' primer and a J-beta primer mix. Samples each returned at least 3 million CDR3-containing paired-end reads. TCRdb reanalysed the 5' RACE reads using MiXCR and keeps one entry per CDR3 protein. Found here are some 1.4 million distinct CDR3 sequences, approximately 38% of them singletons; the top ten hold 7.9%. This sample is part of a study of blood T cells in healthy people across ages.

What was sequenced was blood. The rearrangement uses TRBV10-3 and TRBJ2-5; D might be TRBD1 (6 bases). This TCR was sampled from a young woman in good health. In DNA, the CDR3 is TGTGCCATCGGGGACATCCGAACCAAAGGAGAGACCCAGTACTTC. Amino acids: CAIGDIRTKGETQYF.